This TCR beta chain stems from a study of blood T cells in healthy people across ages. General study results and limits: The long-lived group displayed more naive CD4+ cells, plus higher diversity, than the aged donors did.

Of note for this clonotype: The antigen is unknown.

Healthy Caucasian individuals from Russia aged roughly 6 to 95 were enrolled as donors. The authors extracted at least 6 micrograms of total RNA per sample. The germline V gene encodes CDR1 DFQATT and CDR2 SNEGSKA (reference sequence). This CDR3 region has 12 residues. Next came a second PCR, run for about 7 to 12 cycles, which used a sample-barcoded 5' primer along with a J-beta primer mix. Any given sample supplied a minimum of 2.5 million CDR3-containing paired-end reads. TCRdb itself ran the 5' RACE reads through MiXCR, one entry per CDR3 protein. The sample lists just under 900,000 distinct CDR3 sequences, roughly 26% occurring once.

This receptor was taken from a woman of 80 years or more in good health. Sequencing was carried out using blood. V is TRBV20-1 and J is TRBJ2-1, with 8 bases matching TRBD1. The CDR3 here is CRATTGVYEQFF. The CDR3 nucleotides read TGCAGGGCAACGACAGGGGTTTATGAGCAGTTCTTC.